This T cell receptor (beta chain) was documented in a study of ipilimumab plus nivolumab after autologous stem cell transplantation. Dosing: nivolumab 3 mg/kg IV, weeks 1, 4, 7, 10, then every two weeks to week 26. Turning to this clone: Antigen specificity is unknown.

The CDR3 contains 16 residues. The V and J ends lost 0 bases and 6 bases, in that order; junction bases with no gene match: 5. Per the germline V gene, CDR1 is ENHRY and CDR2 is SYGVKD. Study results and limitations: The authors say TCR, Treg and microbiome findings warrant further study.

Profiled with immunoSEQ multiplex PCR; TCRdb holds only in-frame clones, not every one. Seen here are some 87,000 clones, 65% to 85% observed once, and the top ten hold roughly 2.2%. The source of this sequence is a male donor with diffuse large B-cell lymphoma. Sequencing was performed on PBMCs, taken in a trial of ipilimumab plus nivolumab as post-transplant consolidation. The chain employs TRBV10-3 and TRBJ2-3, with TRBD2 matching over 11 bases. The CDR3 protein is CAISESTSGGTDTQYF. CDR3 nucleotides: TGTGCCATCAGTGAGTCAACTAGCGGGGGAACGGATACGCAGTATTTT.